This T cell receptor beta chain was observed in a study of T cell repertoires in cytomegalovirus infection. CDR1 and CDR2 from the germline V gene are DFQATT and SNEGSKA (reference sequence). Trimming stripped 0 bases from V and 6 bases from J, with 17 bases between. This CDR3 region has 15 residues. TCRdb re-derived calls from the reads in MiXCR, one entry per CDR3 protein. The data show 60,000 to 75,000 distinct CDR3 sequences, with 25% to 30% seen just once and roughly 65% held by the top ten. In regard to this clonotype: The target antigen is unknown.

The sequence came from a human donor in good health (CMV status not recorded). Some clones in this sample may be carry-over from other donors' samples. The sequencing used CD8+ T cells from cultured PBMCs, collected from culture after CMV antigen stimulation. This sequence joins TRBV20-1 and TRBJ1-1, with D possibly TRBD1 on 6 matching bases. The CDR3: CSARDVSAGEAEAFF. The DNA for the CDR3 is TGCAGTGCTAGAGATGTGTCGGCAGGGGAGGCTGAAGCTTTCTTT.